These 24 T cell receptor beta chains originate from one sample sequenced in a study of T-cell reconstitution after alpha-beta-depleted transplantation in children. It was with unique molecular identifiers that the TCRbeta library was prepared. Via MiXCR, TCRdb re-called the PCR reads, giving one row per CDR3 protein. This sample has about 110,000 distinct CDR3 sequences; approximately 6% occur once, and the top ten carry around 23%. This specimen consisted of PBMCs, mostly from graft donor cells, obtained 360 days after TCRalphabeta/CD19-depleted stem cell transplant. The receptors shown here come from a male patient between 2 and 15 years old who had a stem cell transplant for acute lymphoblastic leukemia, so the T cells may come from the graft donor.

This clonotype came up many times. The V gene is TRBV5-1, the J gene TRBJ2-7; D uncertain. Between the trimmed V and J ends, which lost 0 bases and 2 bases, there was a span of 9 bases. The CDR3 extends over 14 amino acids. Germline loops: CDR1 SGHRS, CDR2 YFSETQ. This CDR3 is CASSLDSRPYEQYF. Here the CDR3 DNA reads TGCGCCAGCAGCTTGGACAGCCGTCCCTACGAGCAGTACTTC. Full variable domain (remainder filled in from reference TRBV5-1 and TRBJ2-7): KAGVTQTPRYLIKTRGQQVTLSCSPISGHRSVSWYQQTPGQGLQFLFEYFSETQRNKGNFPGRFSGRQFSNSRSEMNVSTLELGDSALYLCASSLDSRPYEQYFGPGTRLTVT.

This clonotype was recorded a few times. The rearrangement links TRBV4-3 to TRBJ1-3; D is unclear. Between the trimmed V and J ends, which lost 0 bases and 0 bases, there was a span of 9 bases. CDR1 is LGHNA and CDR2 is YSLEER in the germline V gene. The CDR3 is made up of 16 amino acids. DNA for the CDR3: TGCGCCAGCAGCCAAGAATGGCAGTCCTCTGGAAACACCATATATTTT. Residues: CASSQEWQSSGNTIYF.

This clonotype was counted at least ten times. The CDR3 DNA reads TGTGCCACCAGTGACCGTGTACTAAACATTCAGTACTTC. Translating gives CATSDRVLNIQYF. The chain joins TRBV24-1 to TRBJ2-4; D uncertain. CDR1 is KGHDR and CDR2 is SFDVKD in the germline V gene. The CDR3 has 13 residues. The V and J ends lost 4 bases and 6 bases respectively, with 9 bases between them.

This clonotype was counted only a few times. V is TRBV12-5 and J is TRBJ2-7; 8 positions agree with TRBD2. V shed 4 bases, J shed 5 bases, and the junction held 10 bases outside the gene matches. The CDR3 covers 15 residues. Germline values: CDR1 LGHNT, CDR2 FRNRAP. The CDR3 loop reads CASGSFTGGKDEQYF. DNA of the CDR3: TGTGCTAGTGGTTCGTTTACGGGGGGGAAGGACGAGCAGTACTTC.

CDR3 nucleotides: TGTGCCAGCAGCCAGCCCAGAAATGAGCAGTTCTTC. Translating gives CASSQPRNEQFF. The rearrangement uses TRBV3-1 and TRBJ2-1; D is ambiguous. V was trimmed by 3 bases and J by 7 bases, leaving 7 bases between them. Per the germline V gene, CDR1 is LGHDT and CDR2 is YNNKEL (reference sequence). This CDR3 comprises 12 residues.

This clonotype occurred many times. V is TRBV28 and J is TRBJ2-7, with D unclear. The CDR3 runs 13 residues. From germline, CDR1 is MDHEN and CDR2 SYDVKM. The V and J ends lost 6 bases and 4 bases respectively, with 13 bases between them. Here the CDR3 reads CASRGGRPYEQYF. CDR3 coding DNA: TGTGCCAGCAGGGGTGGACGGCCTTACGAGCAGTACTTC.

There are many counts of this clonotype. The chain couples TRBV27 to TRBJ2-3, with unresolved D. V shed 6 bases and J shed 5 bases, with 18 bases lying between them. Germline CDR1 MNHEY, CDR2 SMNVEV (reference sequence). The CDR3 is 15 amino acids. Here the CDR3 reads CASRRWAPDLDTQYF. In DNA form, the CDR3 reads TGTGCCAGCAGAAGGTGGGCCCCCGATTTAGATACGCAGTATTTT.

This clonotype occurred a few times. CDR3 DNA: TGTGCCAGCAGCTTATACGCAGATACGCAGTATTTT. Translation gives CASSLYADTQYF. The V gene is TRBV7-6, the J gene TRBJ2-3; D unclear. Per the germline V gene, CDR1 is SGHVS and CDR2 is FNYEAQ. The V end lost 2 bases, the J end lost 4 bases, and 4 bases lay between the germline ends. The CDR3 is 12 residues long.

The table lists this clonotype with many counts. The chain uses TRBV6-1 and TRBJ2-3; 9 positions match TRBD1. The V gene's germline CDR1 is MNHNS and CDR2 SASEGT. The CDR3 length is 15 residues. J gave up 3 bases and V 6 bases, and 7 bases lay outside the gene matches. CDR3 residues: CASSEIGQGTDTQYF. The CDR3 DNA reads TGTGCCAGCAGCGAAATTGGACAGGGGACAGATACGCAGTATTTT.

This clonotype was observed at least ten times. CDR3 sequence: CSAVVGANVLTF. The CDR3 DNA reads TGCAGTGCTGTGGTAGGGGCCAACGTCCTGACTTTC. The chain recombines TRBV20-1 with TRBJ2-6; D unresolved. Germline V CDR1 and CDR2: DFQATT, SNEGSKA (reference sequence). CDR3 length equals 12 residues. V lost 5 bases, J lost 4 bases, and 6 bases lay in between.

Many counts were recorded for this clonotype. V gene TRBV4-2 combines with J gene TRBJ2-7; TRBD2 aligns across 8 bases. V gave up 3 bases and J gave up 5 bases; unmatched junction bases: 9. CDR1 and CDR2 (germline): LGHNA, YNFKEQ. This CDR3 contains 15 residues. CDR3 region: CASSQFGSGMDEQYF. Here the CDR3 DNA reads TGTGCCAGCAGCCAGTTTGGTAGCGGGATGGACGAGCAGTACTTC.

This clonotype has more than one count but fewer than ten. CDR3 region: CATSDFGQGNYGYTF. CDR3 bases: TGTGCCACCAGTGATTTCGGACAGGGAAACTATGGCTACACCTTC. The J gene is TRBJ1-2, the V gene TRBV24-1, with 8 nucleotides matching TRBD1. J was trimmed by 2 bases and V by 1 base; bases with no gene match: 2. The germline V gene encodes CDR1 KGHDR and CDR2 SFDVKD. The CDR3 sequence is 15 residues long.

This clonotype came up many times. The rearrangement joins TRBV7-9 to TRBJ1-5; D gene unclear. The CDR3 length is 14 residues. Germline loops: CDR1 SEHNR, CDR2 FQNEAQ (reference sequence). V lost 5 bases and J lost 6, with 14 bases in between. The CDR3 coding sequence is TGTGCCAGCAGCCTTAGTGCGTCCAGTCAGCCCCAGCATTTT. As protein: CASSLSASSQPQHF.

In this sample, this clonotype turned up many times. The gene calls are TRBV20-1 and TRBJ2-7; no clear D. The CDR3 extends over 14 amino acids. In germline, CDR1 is DFQATT, CDR2 SNEGSKA (reference sequence). The V end was cut by 2 bases, the J end by 2 bases, with 13 bases between. CDR3 amino acids: CSARLMRATYEQYF. The CDR3 nucleotides read TGCAGTGCTAGACTTATGAGAGCCACCTACGAGCAGTACTTC.

This clonotype was observed many times. The chain couples TRBV24-1 to TRBJ2-3; D ambiguous. Germline V lookup: CDR1 KGHDR, CDR2 SFDVKD. V was shortened by 1 base and J by 1 base, with 5 bases between the two germline ends. The CDR3 loop spans 14 amino acids. CDR3 residues: CATSDFWGTDTQYF. DNA of the CDR3: TGTGCCACCAGTGATTTCTGGGGCACAGATACGCAGTATTTT.

This clonotype has only a few counts. This sequence joins TRBV7-3 and TRBJ2-5; tentatively, D is TRBD1 (5 bases). The CDR3 contains 15 residues. Germline V lookup: CDR1 SGHTA, CDR2 FQGTGA. V was cut by 4 bases and J by 4 bases, with 16 bases left in between. CDR3 in DNA: TGTGCCAGCAGCTCCAACCCAAACAGGAGAGAGACCCAGTACTTC. The encoded protein is CASSSNPNRRETQYF.

Ten or more counts support this clonotype. The J gene is TRBJ2-1, the V gene TRBV6-2 or TRBV6-3, with D perhaps matching TRBD2 (5 bases). The CDR3 extends over 11 amino acids. V lost 8 bases, J lost 9 bases, and 11 bases lay in between. Germline values: CDR1 MNHEY, CDR2 SVGEGT. The CDR3 coding sequence is TGTGCCAGCGGCACTAGATTTGAGCAGTTCTTC. As protein: CASGTRFEQFF.

In this sample, this clonotype turned up many times. The V call is TRBV11-2, the J call TRBJ2-7; 7 nucleotides align to TRBD1. Looked up from germline, CDR1 is SGHAT and CDR2 is FQNNGV. The CDR3 loop spans 14 amino acids. V lost 2 bases and J lost 4; bases outside the gene matches: 5. CDR3 in amino acids: CASSLNRGWYEQYF. In nucleotides, the CDR3 is TGTGCCAGCAGCTTAAACAGGGGCTGGTACGAGCAGTACTTC. The variable domain in full, completed from reference TRBV11-2 and TRBJ2-7, reads EAGVAQSPRYKIIEKRQSVAFWCNPISGHATLYWYQQILGQGPKLLIQFQNNGVVDDSQLPKDRFSAERLKGVDSTLKIQPAKLEDSAVYLCASSLNRGWYEQYFGPGTRLTVT.

This clonotype showed up many times. The J gene is TRBJ2-3, the V gene TRBV27; 8 bases fit TRBD1. The ends lost 8 bases at V and 4 bases at J; junction bases unmatched: 5. Germline V gives CDR1 MNHEY, CDR2 SMNVEV (reference sequence). This CDR3 is built from 13 residues. This chain's CDR3 is CASGSGGADTQYF. CDR3 coding DNA: TGTGCCAGCGGTTCAGGGGGCGCAGATACGCAGTATTTT.

This clonotype came up many times. This chain joins TRBV7-9 and TRBJ2-7; perhaps TRBD2 as D (5 bases). Germline V gives CDR1 SEHNR, CDR2 FQNEAQ (reference sequence). The CDR3 loop spans 13 amino acids. Trimming removed 1 base at V and 6 bases at J, with 10 bases between. The chain's CDR3 is CASSLGRSGEQYF. CDR3 sequence (DNA): TGTGCCAGCAGCTTAGGGAGGAGCGGCGAGCAGTACTTC.

The chain links TRBV20-1 to TRBJ1-3; TRBD1 matches at 7 bases. From germline, CDR1 is DFQATT and CDR2 SNEGSKA (reference sequence). The V gene end was trimmed by 0 bases and the J gene end by 2 bases; junction bases not matched to a gene: 7. This CDR3 is 16 amino acids long. The DNA of the CDR3 is TGCAGTGCTAGAGATGATAAGACAGGGACTGGAAACACCATATATTTT. Its translation is CSARDDKTGTGNTIYF.

This clonotype was found many times. The chain couples TRBV15 to TRBJ2-1; the match to TRBD1 covers 10 bases. The CDR3 runs to 16 residues. CDR1 and CDR2 from the germline V gene are LNHNV and YYDKDF (reference sequence). Germline trimming cut 3 bases from V and 8 bases from J; bases unmatched to any gene: 10. This CDR3 is CATSSYRDRGSDEQFF. The CDR3 region has the DNA TGTGCCACCAGCAGCTACCGGGACAGGGGCAGTGATGAGCAGTTCTTC.

This clonotype showed up many times. The V and J genes are TRBV7-9 and TRBJ1-1, with 10 bases matching TRBD1. There are 16 residues in the CDR3. Germline assignment: CDR1 SEHNR and CDR2 FQNEAQ (reference sequence). Germline trimming cut 0 bases from V and 5 bases from J; bases unmatched to any gene: 6. The CDR3 here is CASSLARDRGRTEAFF. DNA for the CDR3: TGTGCCAGCAGCTTAGCGCGGGACAGGGGCAGGACTGAAGCTTTCTTT.

This clonotype was counted at least ten times. The rearrangement uses TRBV12-3 or TRBV12-4 and TRBJ2-7; 9 nucleotides agree with TRBD1. This CDR3 comprises 15 residues. With V trimmed by 2 bases and J by 6 bases, 8 bases remained unmatched. CDR3 DNA: TGTGCCAGCAGTTTAACCGGGACAGGGTATTGCGAGCAGTACTTC. Translating gives CASSLTGTGYCEQYF.